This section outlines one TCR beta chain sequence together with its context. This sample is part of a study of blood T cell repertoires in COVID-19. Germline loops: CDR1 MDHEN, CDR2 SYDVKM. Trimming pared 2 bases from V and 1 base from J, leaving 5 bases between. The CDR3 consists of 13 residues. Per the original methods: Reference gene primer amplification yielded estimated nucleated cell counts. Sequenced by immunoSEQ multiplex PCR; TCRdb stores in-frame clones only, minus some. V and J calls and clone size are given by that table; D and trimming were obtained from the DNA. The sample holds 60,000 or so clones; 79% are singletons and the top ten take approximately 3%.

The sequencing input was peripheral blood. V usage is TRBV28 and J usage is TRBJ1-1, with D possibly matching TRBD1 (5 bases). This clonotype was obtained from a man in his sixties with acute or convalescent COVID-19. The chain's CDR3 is CASSLGQNTEAFF. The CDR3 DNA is TGTGCCAGCAGTTTAGGACAGAACACTGAAGCTTTCTTT.